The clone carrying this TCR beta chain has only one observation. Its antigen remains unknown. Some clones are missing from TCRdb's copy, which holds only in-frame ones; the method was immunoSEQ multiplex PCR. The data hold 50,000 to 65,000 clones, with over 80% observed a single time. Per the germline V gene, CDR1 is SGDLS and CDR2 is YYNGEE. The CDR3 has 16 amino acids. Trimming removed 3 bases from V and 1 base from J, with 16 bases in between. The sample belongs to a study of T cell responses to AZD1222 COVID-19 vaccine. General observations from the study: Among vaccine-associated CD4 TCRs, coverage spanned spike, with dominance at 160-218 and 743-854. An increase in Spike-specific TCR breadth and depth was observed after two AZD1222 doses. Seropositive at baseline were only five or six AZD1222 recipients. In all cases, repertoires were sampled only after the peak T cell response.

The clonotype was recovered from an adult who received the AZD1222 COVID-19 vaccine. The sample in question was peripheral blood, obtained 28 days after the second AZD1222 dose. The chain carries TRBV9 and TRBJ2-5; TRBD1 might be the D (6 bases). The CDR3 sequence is CASSGGIRGPQETQYF. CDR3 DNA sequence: TGTGCCAGCAGCGGTGGGATCAGGGGCCCCCAAGAGACCCAGTACTTC. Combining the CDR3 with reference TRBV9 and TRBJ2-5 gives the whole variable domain DSGVTQTPKHLITATGQRVTLRCSPRSGDLSVYWYQQSLDQGLQFLIQYYNGEERAKGNILERFSAQQFPDLHSELNLSSLELGDSALYFCASSGGIRGPQETQYFGPGTRLLVL.